These 7 T cell receptor beta chains originate from one sample sequenced in a study of graft-versus-host responses after intestinal transplantation. Sequencing was performed with immunoSEQ multiplex PCR; in TCRdb, only in-frame clones are kept and a portion is missing. Among about 6,900 clones listed, approximately 23% were seen once. This material consisted of alloreactive CD4+ T cells from a mixed lymphocyte reaction culture, taken before transplantation. Stated subset: CFSE-low proliferating T cells sorted from approximately 6-day pre-transplant mixed lymphocyte reaction (GvH or HvG direction). All receptors derive from a human patient who was an organ donor for intestinal transplantation.

The chain is built from TRBV6-1 and TRBJ2-3, with D perhaps being TRBD1 or TRBD2 (5 bases each). CDR3 length: 15 residues. Germline CDR1 is MNHNS and CDR2 is SASEGT. V lost 5 bases, J lost 2 bases, and 14 bases lay in between. The CDR3 reads CASSTGTIDTDTQYF. CDR3 nucleotides: TGTGCCAGCAGTACCGGGACCATCGACACAGATACGCAGTATTTT.

The V and J genes are TRBV6-5 and TRBJ1-5; D is unresolved. This CDR3 is 13 amino acids long. CDR1 is MNHEY, CDR2 SVGAGI, per germline. V dropped 0 bases and J dropped 3 bases, with 3 bases sitting between them. In DNA, the CDR3 is TGTGCCAGCAGTTACTCGGTCAATCAGCCCCAGCATTTT. It is translated as CASSYSVNQPQHF.

In this sample, this clone turned up many times. This chain connects TRBV6-1 to TRBJ1-1; no clear D gene. This CDR3 has 14 residues. The V end lost 6 bases, the J end lost 4 bases, and 15 bases lay between the germline ends. Germline CDR1 reads MNHNS; CDR2 reads SASEGT. The CDR3 sequence is CASRAWARVTEAFF. DNA of the CDR3: TGTGCCAGCAGGGCCTGGGCTCGGGTCACTGAAGCTTTCTTT.

For the CDR3, the DNA is TGTGCCAGCAGCTTAGTCGGCGTGGAAGGTGTTTGGCCCCAGCATTTT. It encodes CASSLVGVEGVWPQHF. This chain uses TRBV7-2 with TRBJ1-5; D gene unclear. CDR3 length: 16 amino acids. The V gene's germline CDR1 is SGHTA and CDR2 FQGNSA. Trimming left V 1 base short and J 9 bases short, with 19 bases between.

The gene calls are TRBV30 and TRBJ2-1; tentatively, D is TRBD1 or TRBD2 (5 bases each). Germline V gene sequence: CDR1 GTSNPN, CDR2 SVGIG (reference sequence). CDR3 length equals 16 residues. Trimming removed 5 bases from V and 0 bases from J, with 17 bases in between. Here the CDR3 reads CAWYRSTGSSYNEQFF. The CDR3 DNA sequence: TGTGCCTGGTACAGGTCGACGGGGAGCTCCTACAATGAGCAGTTCTTC.

This clone has more than one count but fewer than ten. V and J are TRBV10-3 and TRBJ1-1; D is perhaps TRBD1 (5 bases). This CDR3 contains 14 residues. Germline-derived CDR1 and CDR2 are ENHRY and SYGVKD. V lost 10 bases, J lost 4 bases, and 19 bases lay in between. In nucleotides, the CDR3 is TGTGCCAGCAGGGCCTGGGCTCGGGTCACTGAAGCTTTCTTT. Translated: CASRAWARVTEAFF.

This clone is labeled as medium-sized. V gene TRBV2 combines with J gene TRBJ1-2, with 9 bases fitting TRBD1. The germline V gene has CDR1 SNHLY and CDR2 FYNNEI. The CDR3 runs 14 residues. V shed 8 bases, J shed 4 bases, and the junction held 8 bases outside the gene matches. The CDR3 region has the DNA TGTGCCAGCGGAGGGACAGGGCCTCCCTATGGCTACACCTTC. Protein sequence: CASGGTGPPYGYTF. Full variable domain (outside the CDR3, taken from reference TRBV2 and TRBJ1-2): EPEVTQTPSHQVTQMGQEVILRCVPISNHLYFYWYRQILGQKVEFLVSFYNNEISEKSEIFDDQFSVERPDGSNFTLKIRSTKLEDSAMYFCASGGTGPPYGYTFGSGTRLTVV.